Here is one T cell receptor beta chain with its context. This record comes from a study of beta chain features in type 1 diabetes. Sequenced material consisted of expressed TCRB transcripts (all of the isolated RNA was reverse transcribed). Profiling relied on immunoSEQ multiplex PCR, and the TCRdb table lists in-frame clones only, not all of them. The sample carries about 360,000 clones, roughly 12% recorded once. CDR3 length: 16 residues. V gave up 3 bases and J gave up 2 bases; unmatched junction bases: 10. CDR1 and CDR2 (germline): SGDLS, YYNGEE. Material: naive CD4+ T cells from blood. This sequence was found in a man aged 18-30 years in good health. The chain employs TRBV9 and TRBJ2-5, with 7 positions matching TRBD1. The CDR3 loop is CASSAPPGQTQETQYF. The CDR3 nucleotides read TGTGCCAGCAGCGCACCACCGGGACAGACGCAAGAGACCCAGTACTTC.